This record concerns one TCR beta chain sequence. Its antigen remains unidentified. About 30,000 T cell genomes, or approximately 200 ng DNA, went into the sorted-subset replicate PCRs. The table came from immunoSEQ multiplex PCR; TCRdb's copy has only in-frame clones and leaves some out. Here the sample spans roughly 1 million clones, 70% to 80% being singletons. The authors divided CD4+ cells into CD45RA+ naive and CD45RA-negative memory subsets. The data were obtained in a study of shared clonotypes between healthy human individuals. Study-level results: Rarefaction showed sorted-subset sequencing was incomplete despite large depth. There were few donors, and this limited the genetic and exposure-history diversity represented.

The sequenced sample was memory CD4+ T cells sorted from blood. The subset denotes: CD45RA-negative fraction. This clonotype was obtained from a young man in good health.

CDR3 DNA: TGTGCCAGCAGCTTGGGGGCTAGCGGGGTCCAAGAGACCCAGTACTTC. Amino acids: CASSLGASGVQETQYF. The V call is TRBV5-4, the J call TRBJ2-5, with 9 bases that match TRBD2. CDR3 size: 16 residues. The trim removed 0 bases at V and 1 base at J, leaving 4 bases unmatched. Looked up from germline, CDR1 is SGHNT and CDR2 is YYREEE (reference sequence).